This TCR beta chain was sequenced in a study of Graves' ophthalmopathy and Graves' hyperthyroidism (dated by TCRdb to 2016 to 2019). For the study in its entirety: Stable hyperthyroidism was defined as no progression to ophthalmopathy within 18 months of follow-up. The study used TCR beta repertoire signatures to distinguish Graves' ophthalmopathy from Graves' hyperthyroidism and to predict progression to ophthalmopathy. In total, 120 to 150 blood samples were TCR-sequenced: around 42 ophthalmopathy, approximately 80 hyperthyroidism and around 17 hyperthyroidism-to-ophthalmopathy patients. To explore V-J signatures distinguishing ophthalmopathy from hyperthyroidism, a discovery set of approximately 100 patients (more than 40 ophthalmopathy, roughly 56 stable hyperthyroidism) was enrolled. For independent validation, a separate cohort was made up of 18 to 20 hyperthyroidism patients plus 17 patients who later progressed from hyperthyroidism to ophthalmopathy. In five or six hyperthyroidism patients, the T-cell repertoires found in thyroid tissue were compared with those found in blood. After sampling, hyperthyroidism patients received methimazole starting at 30 mg daily, and ophthalmopathy patients received high-dose intravenous methylprednisolone.

Here is what the overall study found, with its caveats: In validation, the model predicted ophthalmopathy progression with about 71% sensitivity and about 77% specificity; 12 predicted patients were CT-confirmed with GO in a median of 6.5 months. Ophthalmopathy was separated from stable hyperthyroidism by the 13-signature model with around 88% sensitivity and around 81% specificity in cross-validation and with 80%/75% in the test set. Sample size was not statistically predetermined, and group allocation was not concealed from the investigators. Most of the expanded thyroid clonotypes with a frequency above 0.001 were also detected in blood, and it was suggested that the thyroid immune response may be reflected by blood repertoires.

This clonotype was seen many times. The antigen it binds to is not known. No quality values exist for individual bases; no much larger clone is one base distant. For repertoire sequencing, TCR beta CDR3 regions were amplified from RNA transcripts. HTBI primers and the Qiagen OneStep RT-PCR kit were used in a first-round RT-PCR, which was followed by a second-round multiplex PCR, size selection and purification. Libraries were sequenced paired-end with 100 bp reads on an Illumina HiSeq2000. As for how the authors treated the data: SOAPnuke was used to process the reads, removing any read that contained adapters or uncalled bases, had a mean Phred below 15, or lacked an exact match to the constant primer or identifier. COPE v1.2.5 was used to merge the high-quality paired reads. Unique nucleotide sequences were defined as clonotypes and aligned to IMGT TRB V, D and J references using MiTCR v1.1. Only V-J combinations with frequency above 0.0001 were analysed, covering over 99% of repertoires. For each V-J combination, a TCR clonal expansion and chaos score was defined as F50 clonal expansion divided by the chaos observed in the TCRdist matrix. Welch's t-statistics and random forest were used to reduce the features to 10 to 15 V-J combinations, which were then used as input to a naive Bayes classifier. The similarity between thyroid and blood repertoires was quantified using the Morisita-Horn index. Clones were called with MiXCR by TCRdb after fastp trimmed the public reads at Q25, and only in-frame beta chains were retained. Each entry merges the rows of one CDR3 protein and shows their most common DNA and genes. TCRdb's processing, not the study's, gives the V and J calls here. For this sample the table gives a few hundred thousand distinct CDR3 sequences, of which roughly 40% were detected only once. The ten most abundant clones make up around 4% of the sample.

Hyperthyroidism patients were newly diagnosed, were aged 18 to 65 years, and had a disease duration under 2 months. Patients with other autoimmune diseases, uncontrolled infections, pregnancy or lactation were excluded. Clinical symptoms, serum thyroxine, TRAb, thyroid ultrasound and orbital computed tomography formed the basis of the diagnosis. Total RNA was extracted using Trizol reagent, and RNA quality was checked on an Agilent 2100 Bioanalyzer. Input material: peripheral blood or thyroid tissue (not recorded which). This TCR was sampled from an adult man with Graves' hyperthyroidism.

The CDR3 reads as follows: CASSLPAGAGNQPQHF. The nucleotide sequence reads as follows: TGTGCCAGCAGCTTGCCAGCGGGGGCGGGCAATCAGCCCCAGCATTTT. The sequence joins TRBV5-8 to TRBJ1-5, with TRBD1 perhaps the D gene, on 6 matching bases. V is reduced by 1 base and J by 2 bases, leaving a spacing of 13 bases between them. Counted from cysteine to phenylalanine, this CDR3 has 16 amino acids. Left in the record is the CDR3 DNA by itself, 48 bases read in frame from the first base. From the germline V gene, CDR1 is SGHTS and CDR2 is YDEGEE.